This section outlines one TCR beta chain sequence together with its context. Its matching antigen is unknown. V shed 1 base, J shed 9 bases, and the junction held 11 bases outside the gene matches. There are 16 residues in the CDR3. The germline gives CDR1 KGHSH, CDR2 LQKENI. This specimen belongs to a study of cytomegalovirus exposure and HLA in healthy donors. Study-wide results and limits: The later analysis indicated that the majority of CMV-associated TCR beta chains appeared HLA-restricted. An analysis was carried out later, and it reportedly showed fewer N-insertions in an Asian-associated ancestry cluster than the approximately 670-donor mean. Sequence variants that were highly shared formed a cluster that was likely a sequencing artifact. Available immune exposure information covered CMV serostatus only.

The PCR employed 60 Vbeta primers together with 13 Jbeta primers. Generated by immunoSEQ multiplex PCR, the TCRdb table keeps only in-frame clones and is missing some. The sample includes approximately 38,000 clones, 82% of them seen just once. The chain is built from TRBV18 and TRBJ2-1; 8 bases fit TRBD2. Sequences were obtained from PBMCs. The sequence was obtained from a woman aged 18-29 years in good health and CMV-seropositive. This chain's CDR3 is CASSPRFSGKAGEQFF. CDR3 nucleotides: TGTGCCAGCTCACCACGGTTTAGCGGGAAGGCGGGTGAGCAGTTCTTC.